This TCR beta chain was sequenced during a study of CD8 T cells in Susac syndrome. Turning to the study itself: Susac syndrome patients were untreated, on corticosteroids with some adding intravenous immunoglobulin, or on intravenous immunoglobulin only.

Germline lookup yields CDR1 MNHEY and CDR2 SMNVEV (reference sequence). The V end was cut by 6 bases, the J end by 6 bases, with 18 bases between. This CDR3 has 15 residues. RNA was extracted with the RNeasy kit, and a quantity of roughly 0.5 to 1 ug was reverse transcribed using random hexamers. By means of immunoSEQ multiplex PCR, TCR beta CDR3 spanning 54 Vbeta and 13 Jbeta underwent amplification. TCRdb reprocessed the immunoSEQ multiplex PCR reads with MiXCR, giving one entry per CDR3 protein. The sample yields around 150,000 distinct CDR3 sequences, over 90% seen once. From blood CD8+ and CD4+ T cells, the TCR beta chain was sequenced. Negative isolation was used for CD8+ and CD4+ T cells, and FACS enrichment was applied to TEMRA cells.

The rearrangement uses TRBV27 and TRBJ1-5; D unresolved. The TCR was taken from a human donor with Susac syndrome. The source material was CD8+ T cells from PBMCs. In nucleotides, the CDR3 is TGTGCCAGCAGCCTCGGGGAGGGATATAGTCAGCCCCAGCATTTT. The encoded protein is CASSLGEGYSQPQHF.